Below are 13 T cell receptor beta chains sequenced from a single sample in a study of blood T cell repertoires in COVID-19. The method was immunoSEQ multiplex PCR; TCRdb's version includes in-frame clones alone and lacks a portion of them. The sample holds roughly 330,000 clones, 87% seen once. The sequencing input was PBMCs or T cells enriched from blood (not recorded which). The receptors were sampled from a woman in her twenties or thirties who had recovered from COVID-19.

The rearrangement joins TRBV19 to TRBJ1-1; D remains ambiguous. The CDR3 length is 13 residues. Germline V CDR1 and CDR2: LNHDA, SQIVND (reference sequence). The V and J ends lost 8 bases and 5 bases respectively, with 15 bases between them. The CDR3 DNA reads TGTGCCAGTGCCCTTGAGGAGTGGACTGAAGCTTTCTTT. Its translation: CASALEEWTEAFF.

This sequence joins TRBV5-1 and TRBJ2-2; D is possibly TRBD1 (5 bases). Between the trimmed V and J ends, which lost 4 bases and 4 bases, there was a span of 8 bases. This CDR3 is built from 13 residues. Germline CDR1 SGHRS, CDR2 YFSETQ. This chain's CDR3 is CASSIDSTGELFF. CDR3 coding DNA: TGCGCCAGCAGCATCGACAGCACCGGGGAGCTGTTTTTT.

The chain joins TRBV7-3 to TRBJ1-6; D is uncertain. The CDR3 runs to 13 residues. The V and J ends lost 1 base and 7 bases respectively, with 5 bases between them. Germline assignment: CDR1 SGHTA and CDR2 FQGTGA. CDR3 coding DNA: TGTGCCAGCAGCTTAAATCAGAATTCACCCCTCCACTTT. It codes for CASSLNQNSPLHF.

This clone was recorded a few times. The chain carries TRBV5-1 and TRBJ1-2; D possibly corresponds to TRBD1 (5 bases). The V gene lost 1 base and the J gene lost 6 bases, with 13 bases spanning the gap. The germline V gene encodes CDR1 SGHRS and CDR2 YFSETQ. The CDR3 is 14 amino acids. The CDR3 reads CASSLSAGNNGYTF. The CDR3 bases are TGCGCCAGCAGCTTGTCGGCAGGGAATAATGGCTACACCTTC.

The chain has TRBV6-7 and TRBJ2-6, with D tentatively TRBD2 (6 bases). TRBV6-7 is sorted into the ORF group, with uncertain function. The CDR3 sequence is 18 residues long. Trimming removed 7 bases at V and 0 bases at J, with 19 bases between. CDR3 DNA: TGTGCCAGCAATCACGGGCTTTGGGGGGACTCTGGGGCCAACGTCCTGACTTTC. It translates to CASNHGLWGDSGANVLTF.

The chain joins TRBV2 to TRBJ1-2; possibly TRBD1 for D (6 bases). The CDR3 runs 11 residues. In germline, CDR1 is SNHLY, CDR2 FYNNEI. The germline V and J ends were trimmed by 6 bases and 8 bases, with 10 bases remaining between them. This chain's CDR3 is CASSPRGGYTF. CDR3 nucleotides: TGTGCCAGCAGCCCCAGGGGAGGCTACACCTTC.

The chain joins TRBV20-1 to TRBJ1-2; weak D call: TRBD1 (5 bases). Germline loops: CDR1 DFQATT, CDR2 SNEGSKA (reference sequence). The CDR3 totals 13 residues. Trimming stripped 3 bases from V and 3 bases from J, with 11 bases between. The CDR3 bases are TGCAGTGCTAGTATGCCAGGGCACTATGGCTACACCTTC. This translates into CSASMPGHYGYTF.

The J gene is TRBJ2-7, the V gene TRBV27; 8 bases match TRBD1. V shed 5 bases, J shed 2 bases, and the junction held 11 bases outside the gene matches. This CDR3 spans 16 amino acids. Germline V CDR1 and CDR2: MNHEY, SMNVEV (reference sequence). CDR3 protein: CASSLNRGTGAYEQYF. CDR3 sequence (DNA): TGTGCCAGCAGTCTAAACCGCGGGACAGGTGCCTACGAGCAGTACTTC.

This clone has a handful of counts. This CDR3 is CASSLRTSGGSHNEQFF. CDR3 DNA sequence: TGTGCCAGCAGCTTGAGGACTAGCGGGGGATCCCACAATGAGCAGTTCTTC. The chain couples TRBV5-6 to TRBJ2-1; 13 bases line up with TRBD2. The CDR3 length is 17 residues. Per the germline V gene, CDR1 is SGHDT and CDR2 is YYEEEE. The ends lost 1 base at V and 5 bases at J; junction bases unmatched: 6.

This chain connects TRBV12-5 to TRBJ1-2; the match to TRBD1 covers 7 bases. There are 13 residues in the CDR3. Germline trimming cut 1 base from V and 7 bases from J; bases unmatched to any gene: 3. CDR1 is LGHNT, CDR2 FRNRAP, per germline. The CDR3 loop reads CASGLGAGGGYTF. CDR3 DNA: TGTGCTAGTGGTTTGGGAGCAGGGGGTGGCTACACCTTC.

This sequence joins TRBV5-1 and TRBJ2-5; TRBD2 agrees at 15 bases. The CDR3 length is 19 residues. CDR1 is SGHRS and CDR2 is YFSETQ in the germline V gene. Germline trimming cut 4 bases from V and 2 bases from J; bases unmatched to any gene: 12. This CDR3 reads CASSNPGFGTSGGQETQYF. In DNA, the CDR3 is TGCGCCAGCAGCAATCCGGGCTTCGGGACTAGCGGGGGGCAAGAGACCCAGTACTTC. Looking up the rest from reference TRBV5-1 and TRBJ2-5 gives the full variable domain: KAGVTQTPRYLIKTRGQQVTLSCSPISGHRSVSWYQQTPGQGLQFLFEYFSETQRNKGNFPGRFSGRQFSNSRSEMNVSTLELGDSALYLCASSNPGFGTSGGQETQYFGPGTRLLVL.

V gene TRBV25-1 combines with J gene TRBJ2-7; tentative D call: TRBD1 (5 bases). The CDR3 extends over 17 amino acids. Germline loops: CDR1 MGHDK, CDR2 SYGVNS. Trimming left V 5 bases short and J 0 bases short, with 20 bases between. The CDR3 protein is CASSPGPQGPLSYEQYF. Written as DNA, the CDR3 is TGTGCCAGCAGTCCGGGCCCCCAGGGCCCACTCTCCTACGAGCAGTACTTC.

V usage is TRBV24-1 and J usage is TRBJ2-5, with D perhaps TRBD1 (5 bases). Germline-derived CDR1 and CDR2 are KGHDR and SFDVKD. Trimming pared 4 bases from V and 4 bases from J, leaving 18 bases between. The length of the CDR3 is 16 residues. The CDR3 bases are TGTGCCACCAGTGACCCGGGCCACTTTAGGGGAGAGACCCAGTACTTC. Amino acids: CATSDPGHFRGETQYF.